A single sample gave rise to the 12 T cell receptor beta chains below, sequenced in a study of cytomegalovirus exposure and HLA in healthy donors. PCR involved 60 Vbeta and 13 Jbeta primers. Repertoires were generated with immunoSEQ multiplex PCR, while TCRdb's copy carries only in-frame clones and drops some. The data contain some 130,000 clones, 80% of them singletons. Sample: PBMCs. These receptors came from a male donor in good health and CMV-seronegative.

The rearrangement joins TRBV10-3 to TRBJ1-6; D is ambiguous. Trimming shortened V by 2 bases and J by 8 bases, and 7 bases separated the two germline ends. Germline CDR1 ENHRY, CDR2 SYGVKD. The length of the CDR3 is 13 residues. CDR3 protein: CAISESGDSPLHF. In DNA form, the CDR3 reads TGTGCCATCAGTGAGAGTGGAGATTCACCCCTCCACTTT.

This clone was observed a single time. The chain joins TRBV7-2 to TRBJ1-1; D unclear. V was trimmed by 1 base and J by 1 base, leaving 4 bases between them. This CDR3 has 13 residues. Germline loops: CDR1 SGHTA, CDR2 FQGNSA. This chain's CDR3 is CASSLVKNTEAFF. CDR3 sequence (DNA): TGTGCCAGCAGCTTAGTAAAGAACACTGAAGCTTTCTTT.

V and J are TRBV7-3 and TRBJ2-7, with 8 bases that match TRBD1. Losses at the gene ends were 3 bases for V and 2 bases for J; bases not matched to a gene: 6. Germline assignment: CDR1 SGHTA and CDR2 FQGTGA. The CDR3 has 15 residues. In DNA, the CDR3 is TGTGCCAGCAGCTTGGCCGGGACAGGTCCCTACGAGCAGTACTTC. Amino acid sequence: CASSLAGTGPYEQYF.

In this sample, this clone turned up once. V gene TRBV5-4 combines with J gene TRBJ2-7, with TRBD2 matching over 13 bases. With V trimmed by 4 bases and J by 0 bases, 1 base remained unmatched. The germline V gene has CDR1 SGHNT and CDR2 YYREEE (reference sequence). The CDR3 contains 15 residues. In nucleotides, the CDR3 is TGTGCCAGCAGCGGGACTAGCGGGGTCTCCTACGAGCAGTACTTC. It specifies CASSGTSGVSYEQYF.

The chain links TRBV30 to TRBJ1-6, with TRBD1 as a possible D gene (5 bases). The CDR3 length is 13 residues. V dropped 1 base and J dropped 9 bases, with 10 bases sitting between them. The germline gives CDR1 GTSNPN, CDR2 SVGIG (reference sequence). The CDR3 here is CAWSGGEASPLHF. The DNA of the CDR3 is TGTGCCTGGAGTGGGGGGGAGGCTTCACCCCTCCACTTT.

This clone turned up a few times. The rearrangement links TRBV5-1 to TRBJ1-3; 8 bases match TRBD1. CDR3 length: 17 residues. The junction had 7 bases not matched to a gene; V was cut back by 2 bases and J by 0 bases. Per the germline V gene, CDR1 is SGHRS and CDR2 is YFSETQ. Written as DNA, the CDR3 is TGCGCCAGCAGCTTAGGGACAGGCCTTGTCTCTGGAAACACCATATATTTT. Its protein is CASSLGTGLVSGNTIYF.

The rearrangement joins TRBV28 to TRBJ2-7; 7 bases map to TRBD1. Germline assignment: CDR1 MDHEN and CDR2 SYDVKM. V dropped 6 bases and J dropped 2; count of bases not matched to a gene: 22. This CDR3 contains 19 residues. CDR3 in amino acids: CASSPGTALTATETYEQYF. The DNA for the CDR3 is TGTGCCAGCAGCCCCGGGACAGCTTTAACTGCCACTGAGACCTACGAGCAGTACTTC.

This sequence joins TRBV6-1 and TRBJ1-4; tentative D call: TRBD1 (5 bases). The CDR3 is made up of 14 amino acids. From germline, CDR1 is MNHNS and CDR2 SASEGT. V dropped 5 bases and J dropped 8 bases, with 15 bases sitting between them. This CDR3 reads CASSHRWEGEKLFF. The CDR3 bases are TGTGCCAGCAGTCACAGGTGGGAAGGCGAAAAACTGTTTTTT.

The V and J genes are TRBV2 and TRBJ2-3; 8 bases line up with TRBD2. V trimming: 6 bases; J trimming: 2 bases; junction bases outside the gene matches: 10. The CDR3 loop spans 16 amino acids. CDR1 and CDR2 from the germline V gene are SNHLY and FYNNEI. Here the CDR3 reads CASRGLLAEYTDTQYF. In DNA form, the CDR3 reads TGTGCCAGCAGGGGATTACTAGCGGAGTACACAGATACGCAGTATTTT.

The count of this clone is one. This rearrangement joins TRBV6-1 to TRBJ1-3; D possibly corresponds to TRBD1 (6 bases). The CDR3 spans 14 residues. V gave up 10 bases and J gave up 9 bases, with 22 bases separating them. Per germline, CDR1 MNHNS and CDR2 SASEGT. CDR3 sequence reads: CAILDRTPGGTIYF. The CDR3 bases are TGTGCCATCCTCGACAGGACCCCTGGGGGCACCATATATTTT.

As regards this clone: Germline is not matched at one junction end, which may reflect a read error. This chain joins TRBV5-1 and TRBJ1-5, with 7 bases lining up with TRBD1. In germline, CDR1 is SGHRS, CDR2 YFSETQ. CDR3 size: 16 residues. The CDR3 DNA reads as TGCGCCAGCAGCTTGGCTGGGACAGATAGCAATCAGCCCCGGCATTTT. It specifies CASSLAGTDSNQPRHF.

This sequence joins TRBV27 and TRBJ2-3; 7 bases are a match to TRBD1. With 0 bases clipped from V and 6 bases from J, the junction kept 12 bases outside the gene matches. CDR3 length equals 17 residues. Germline assignment: CDR1 MNHEY and CDR2 SMNVEV (reference sequence). The CDR3 sequence: CASSLSFPTGIGDTQYF. The CDR3 coding sequence is TGTGCCAGCAGTTTATCCTTCCCGACAGGGATTGGGGATACGCAGTATTTT.